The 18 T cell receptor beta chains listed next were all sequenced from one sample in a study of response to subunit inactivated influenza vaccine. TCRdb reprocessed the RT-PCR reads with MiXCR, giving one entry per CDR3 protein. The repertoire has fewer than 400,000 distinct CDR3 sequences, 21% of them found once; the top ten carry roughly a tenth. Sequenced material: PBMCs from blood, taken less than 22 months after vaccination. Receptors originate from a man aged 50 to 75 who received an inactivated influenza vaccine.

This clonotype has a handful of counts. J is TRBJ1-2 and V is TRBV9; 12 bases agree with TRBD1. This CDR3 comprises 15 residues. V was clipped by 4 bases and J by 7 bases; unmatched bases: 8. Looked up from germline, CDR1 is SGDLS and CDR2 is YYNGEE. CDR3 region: CASSPLGQGASGYTF. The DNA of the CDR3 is TGTGCCAGCAGCCCGTTGGGACAGGGGGCGAGTGGCTACACCTTC.

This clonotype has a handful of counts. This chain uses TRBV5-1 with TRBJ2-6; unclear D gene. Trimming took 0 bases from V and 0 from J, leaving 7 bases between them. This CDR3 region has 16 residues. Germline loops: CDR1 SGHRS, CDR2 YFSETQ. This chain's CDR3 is CASSLDGYSGANVLTF. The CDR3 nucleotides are TGCGCCAGCAGCTTGGATGGTTACTCTGGGGCCAACGTCCTGACTTTC.

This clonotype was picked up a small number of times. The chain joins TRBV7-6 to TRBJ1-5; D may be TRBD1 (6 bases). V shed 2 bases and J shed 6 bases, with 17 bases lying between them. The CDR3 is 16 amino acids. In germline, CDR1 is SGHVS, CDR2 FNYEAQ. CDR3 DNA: TGTGCCAGCAGCTTAATCGGAGGGAGGGGGAGTCAGCCCCAGCATTTT. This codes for CASSLIGGRGSQPQHF.

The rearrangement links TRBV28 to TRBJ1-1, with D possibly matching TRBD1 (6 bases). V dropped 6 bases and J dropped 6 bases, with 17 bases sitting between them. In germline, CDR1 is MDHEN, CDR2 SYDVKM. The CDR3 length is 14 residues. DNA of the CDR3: TGTGCCAGCAGATATAAAGGACAGCGTCCTGAAGCTTTCTTT. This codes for CASRYKGQRPEAFF.

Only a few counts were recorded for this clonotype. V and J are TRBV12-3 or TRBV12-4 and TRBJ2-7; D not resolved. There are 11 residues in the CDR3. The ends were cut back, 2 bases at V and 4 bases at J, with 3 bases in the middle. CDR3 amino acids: CASSLQYEQYF. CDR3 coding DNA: TGTGCCAGCAGTTTACAGTACGAGCAGTACTTC.

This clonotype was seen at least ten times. CDR3: CASSLDYDSPLHF. CDR3 DNA sequence: TGTGCCAGCAGTTTAGATTATGATTCACCCCTCCACTTT. The chain links TRBV28 to TRBJ1-6; D unclear. The V and J ends lost 2 bases and 8 bases respectively, with 7 bases between them. The germline V gene has CDR1 MDHEN and CDR2 SYDVKM. The CDR3 spans 13 residues.

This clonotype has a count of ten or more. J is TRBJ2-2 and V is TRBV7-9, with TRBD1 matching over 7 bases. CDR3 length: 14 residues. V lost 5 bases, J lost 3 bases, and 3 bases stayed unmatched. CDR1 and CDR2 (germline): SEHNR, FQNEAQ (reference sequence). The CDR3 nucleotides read TGTGCCAGCAGCCTGGACAGGCACACCGGGGAGCTGTTTTTT. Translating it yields CASSLDRHTGELFF. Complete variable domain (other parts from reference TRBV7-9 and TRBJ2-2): DTGVSQNPRHKITKRGQNVTFRCDPISEHNRLYWYRQTLGQGPEFLTYFQNEAQLEKSRLLSDRFSAERPKGSFSTLEIQRTEQGDSAMYLCASSLDRHTGELFFGEGSRLTVL.

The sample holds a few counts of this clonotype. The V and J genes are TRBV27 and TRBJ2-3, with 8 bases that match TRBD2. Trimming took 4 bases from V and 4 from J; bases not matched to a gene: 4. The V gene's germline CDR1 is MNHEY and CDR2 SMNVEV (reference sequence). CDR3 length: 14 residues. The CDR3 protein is CASSSGLVPDTQYF. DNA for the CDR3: TGTGCCAGCAGTTCGGGACTAGTCCCAGATACGCAGTATTTT.

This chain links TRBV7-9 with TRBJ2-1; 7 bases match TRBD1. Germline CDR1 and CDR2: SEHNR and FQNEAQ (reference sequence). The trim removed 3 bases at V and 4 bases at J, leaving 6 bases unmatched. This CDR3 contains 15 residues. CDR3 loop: CASSFGGQAYNEQFF. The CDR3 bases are TGTGCCAGCAGCTTCGGAGGACAGGCGTACAATGAGCAGTTCTTC.

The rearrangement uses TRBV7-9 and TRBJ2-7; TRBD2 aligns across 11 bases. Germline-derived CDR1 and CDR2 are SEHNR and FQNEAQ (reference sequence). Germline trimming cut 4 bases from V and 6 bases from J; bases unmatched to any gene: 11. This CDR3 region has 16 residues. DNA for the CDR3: TGTGCCAGCAGCTCCAGCTTACTAGCGGGAGTGGGCGAGCAGTACTTC. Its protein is CASSSSLLAGVGEQYF.

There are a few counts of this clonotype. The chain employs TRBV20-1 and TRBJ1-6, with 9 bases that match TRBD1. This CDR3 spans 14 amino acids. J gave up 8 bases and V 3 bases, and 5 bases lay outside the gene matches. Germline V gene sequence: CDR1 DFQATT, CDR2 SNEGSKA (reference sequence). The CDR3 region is CSASLDRGYSPLHF. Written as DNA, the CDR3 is TGCAGTGCTAGCCTAGACAGGGGGTATTCACCCCTCCACTTT.

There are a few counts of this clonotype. This CDR3 is CASSGARDLVEAFF. Written as DNA, the CDR3 is TGTGCCAGCAGCGGGGCCAGGGATTTGGTTGAAGCTTTCTTT. The gene calls are TRBV5-4 and TRBJ1-1; perhaps TRBD1 as D (5 bases). From germline, CDR1 is SGHNT and CDR2 YYREEE (reference sequence). V shed 4 bases and J shed 7 bases, with 17 bases lying between them. This CDR3 is 14 amino acids long.

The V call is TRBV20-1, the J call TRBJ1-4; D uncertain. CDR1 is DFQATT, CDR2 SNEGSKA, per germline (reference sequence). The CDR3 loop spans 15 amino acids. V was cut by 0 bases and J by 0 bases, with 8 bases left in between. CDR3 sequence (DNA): TGCAGTGCTAGAGACAACCTCCCAACTAATGAAAAACTGTTTTTT. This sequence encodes CSARDNLPTNEKLFF.

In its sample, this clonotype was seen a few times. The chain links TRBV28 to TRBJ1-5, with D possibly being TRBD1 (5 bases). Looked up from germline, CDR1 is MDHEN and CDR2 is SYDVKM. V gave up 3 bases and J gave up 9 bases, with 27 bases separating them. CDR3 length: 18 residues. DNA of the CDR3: TGTGCCAGCAGTTTGGGAACCCGGGGCCCAGCCGGGATCAGGCCCCAGCATTTT. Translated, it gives CASSLGTRGPAGIRPQHF.

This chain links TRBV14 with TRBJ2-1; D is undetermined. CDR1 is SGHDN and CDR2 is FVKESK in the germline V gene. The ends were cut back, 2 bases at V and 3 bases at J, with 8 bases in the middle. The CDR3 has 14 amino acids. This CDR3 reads CASSQIRGYNEQFF. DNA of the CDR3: TGTGCCAGCAGCCAAATACGCGGCTACAATGAGCAGTTCTTC. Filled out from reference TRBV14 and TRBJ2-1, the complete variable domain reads EAGVTQFPSHSVIEKGQTVTLRCDPISGHDNLYWYRRVMGKEIKFLLHFVKESKQDESGMPNNRFLAERTGGTYSTLKVQPAELEDSGVYFCASSQIRGYNEQFFGPGTRLTVL.

CDR3 in DNA: TGTGCCAGCAGCTCCGGGGCCAGGGATAACGAGCAGTTCTTC. Its protein product is CASSSGARDNEQFF. V is TRBV5-4 and J is TRBJ2-1; D is possibly TRBD1 or TRBD2 (5 bases each). This CDR3 comprises 14 residues. V was pared by 3 bases and J by 10 bases, with 17 bases between. The germline CDR1 and CDR2 sequences are SGHNT and YYREEE (reference sequence).

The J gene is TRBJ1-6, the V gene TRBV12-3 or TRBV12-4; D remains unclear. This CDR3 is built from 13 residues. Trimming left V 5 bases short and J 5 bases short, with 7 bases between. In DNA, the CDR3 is TGTGCCAGCAGTAGAGCTCATAATTCACCCCTCCACTTT. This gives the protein CASSRAHNSPLHF.

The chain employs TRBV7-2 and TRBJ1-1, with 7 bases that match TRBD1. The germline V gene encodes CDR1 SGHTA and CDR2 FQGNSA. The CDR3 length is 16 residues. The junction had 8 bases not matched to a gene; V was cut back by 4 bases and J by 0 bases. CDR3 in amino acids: CASSSQGNHMNTEAFF. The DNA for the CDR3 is TGTGCCAGCAGCTCACAGGGGAACCATATGAACACTGAAGCTTTCTTT.